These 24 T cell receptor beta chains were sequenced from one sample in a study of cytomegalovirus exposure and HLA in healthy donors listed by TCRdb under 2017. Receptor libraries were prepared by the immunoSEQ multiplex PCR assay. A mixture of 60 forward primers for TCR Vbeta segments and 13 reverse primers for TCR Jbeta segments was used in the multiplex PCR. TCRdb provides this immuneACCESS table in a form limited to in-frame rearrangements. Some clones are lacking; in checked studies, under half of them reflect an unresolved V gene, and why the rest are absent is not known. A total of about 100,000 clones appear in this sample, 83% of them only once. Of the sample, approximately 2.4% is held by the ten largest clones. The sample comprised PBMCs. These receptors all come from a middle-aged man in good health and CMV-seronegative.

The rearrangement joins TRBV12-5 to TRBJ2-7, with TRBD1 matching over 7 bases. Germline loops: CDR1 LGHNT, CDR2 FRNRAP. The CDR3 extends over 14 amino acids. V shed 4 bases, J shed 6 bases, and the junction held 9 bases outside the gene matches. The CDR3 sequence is CASGSSGGRSEQYF. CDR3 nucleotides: TGTGCTAGTGGTTCGTCAGGGGGTAGGAGCGAGCAGTACTTC.

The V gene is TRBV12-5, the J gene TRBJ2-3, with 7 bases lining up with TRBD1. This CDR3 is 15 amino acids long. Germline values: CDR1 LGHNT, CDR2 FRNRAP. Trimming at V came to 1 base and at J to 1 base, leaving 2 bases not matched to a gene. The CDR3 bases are TGTGCTAGTGGTTTGGAGACAGGGCGCACAGATACGCAGTATTTT. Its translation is CASGLETGRTDTQYF.

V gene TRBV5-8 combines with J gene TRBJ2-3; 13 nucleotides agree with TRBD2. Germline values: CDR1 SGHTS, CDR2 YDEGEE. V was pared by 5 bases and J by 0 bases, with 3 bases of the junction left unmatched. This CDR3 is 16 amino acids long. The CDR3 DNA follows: TGTGCCAGCAGACTAGCGGGGGGGACTAGCACAGATACGCAGTATTTT. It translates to CASRLAGGTSTDTQYF.

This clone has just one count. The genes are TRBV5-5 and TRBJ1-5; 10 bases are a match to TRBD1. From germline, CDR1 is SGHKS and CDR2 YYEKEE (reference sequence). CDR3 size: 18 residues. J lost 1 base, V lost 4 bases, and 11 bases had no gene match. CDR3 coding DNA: TGTGCCAGCAGCGTGACAGGGGGCAGAGTAGGGAGCAATCAGCCCCAGCATTTT. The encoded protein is CASSVTGGRVGSNQPQHF.

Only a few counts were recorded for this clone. The CDR3 region has the DNA TGCGCCAGCAGCCAAGATATCGCAGGGGACACTGAAGCTTTCTTT. Translating it yields CASSQDIAGDTEAFF. The chain employs TRBV4-1 and TRBJ1-1; D may be TRBD1 (6 bases). Germline CDR1 and CDR2: MGHRA and YSYEKL. V dropped 0 bases and J dropped 3 bases, with 11 bases sitting between them. This CDR3 is 15 amino acids long.

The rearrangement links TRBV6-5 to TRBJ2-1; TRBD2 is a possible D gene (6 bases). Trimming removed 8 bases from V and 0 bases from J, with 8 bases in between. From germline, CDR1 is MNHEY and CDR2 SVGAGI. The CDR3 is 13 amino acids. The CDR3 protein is CASRGSSYNEQFF. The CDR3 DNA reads TGTGCCAGCCGGGGGAGCTCCTACAATGAGCAGTTCTTC.

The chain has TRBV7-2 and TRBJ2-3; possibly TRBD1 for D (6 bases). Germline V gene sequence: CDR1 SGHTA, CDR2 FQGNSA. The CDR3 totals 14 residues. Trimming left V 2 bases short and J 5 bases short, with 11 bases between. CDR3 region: CASSLSQGIDTQYF. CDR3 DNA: TGTGCCAGCAGCTTATCCCAGGGGATAGATACGCAGTATTTT.

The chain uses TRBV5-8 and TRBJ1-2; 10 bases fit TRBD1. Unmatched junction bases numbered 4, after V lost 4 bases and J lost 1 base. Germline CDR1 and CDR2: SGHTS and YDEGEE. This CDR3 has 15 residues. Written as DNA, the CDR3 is TGTGCCAGCAGCCAAGGGACAGGGGTTAACTATGGCTACACCTTC. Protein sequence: CASSQGTGVNYGYTF.

Here the CDR3 reads CASSFSGDQPQHF. CDR3 in DNA: TGCGCCAGCAGCTTTTCAGGGGATCAGCCCCAGCATTTT. The V call is TRBV5-1, the J call TRBJ1-5, with D possibly being TRBD1 (6 bases). The CDR3 sequence is 13 residues long. CDR1 and CDR2 (germline): SGHRS, YFSETQ. V was trimmed by 2 bases and J by 5 bases, leaving 8 bases between them.

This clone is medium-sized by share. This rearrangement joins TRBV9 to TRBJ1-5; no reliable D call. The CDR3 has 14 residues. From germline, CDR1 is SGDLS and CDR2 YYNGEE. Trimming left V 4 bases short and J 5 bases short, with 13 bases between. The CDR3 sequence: CASSPGVSYQPQHF. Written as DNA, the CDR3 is TGTGCCAGCAGCCCCGGGGTGTCATATCAGCCCCAGCATTTT. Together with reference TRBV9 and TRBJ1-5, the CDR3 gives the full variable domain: DSGVTQTPKHLITATGQRVTLRCSPRSGDLSVYWYQQSLDQGLQFLIQYYNGEERAKGNILERFSAQQFPDLHSELNLSSLELGDSALYFCASSPGVSYQPQHFGDGTRLSIL.

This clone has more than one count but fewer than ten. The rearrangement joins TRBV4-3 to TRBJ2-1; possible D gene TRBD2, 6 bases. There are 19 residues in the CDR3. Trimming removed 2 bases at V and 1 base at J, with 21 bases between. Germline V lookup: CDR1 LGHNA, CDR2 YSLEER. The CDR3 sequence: CASSQMRGGGGISYNEQFF. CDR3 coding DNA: TGCGCCAGCAGCCAAATGAGGGGTGGTGGGGGGATTTCCTACAATGAGCAGTTCTTC.

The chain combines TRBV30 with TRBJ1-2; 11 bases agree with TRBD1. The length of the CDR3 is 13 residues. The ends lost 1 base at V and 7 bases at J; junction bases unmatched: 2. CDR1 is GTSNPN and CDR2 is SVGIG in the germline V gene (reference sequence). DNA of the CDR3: TGTGCCTGGAGTGGGACAGGGGGCCTTGGCTACACCTTC. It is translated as CAWSGTGGLGYTF.

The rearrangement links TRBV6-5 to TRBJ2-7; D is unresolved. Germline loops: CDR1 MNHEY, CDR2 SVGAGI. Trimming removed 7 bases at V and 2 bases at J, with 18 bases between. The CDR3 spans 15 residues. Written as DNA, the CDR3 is TGTGCCAGCATAAGTGTGAGTGCTCCTACCTACGAGCAGTACTTC. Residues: CASISVSAPTYEQYF.

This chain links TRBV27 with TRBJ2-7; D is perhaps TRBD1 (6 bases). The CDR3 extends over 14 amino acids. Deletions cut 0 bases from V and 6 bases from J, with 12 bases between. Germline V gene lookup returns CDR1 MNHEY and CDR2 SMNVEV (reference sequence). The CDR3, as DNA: TGTGCCAGCAGTTTATCCCTCAGGGGTCGCGAGCAGTACTTC. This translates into CASSLSLRGREQYF.

In DNA form, the CDR3 reads TGTGCCAGCAGCTTAGGGGCGGGGGGCTGCACAGATACGCAGTATTTT. Amino acids: CASSLGAGGCTDTQYF. This chain uses TRBV11-1 with TRBJ2-3; 8 bases map to TRBD2. The CDR3 runs to 16 residues. Trimming removed 1 base from V and 1 base from J; junction bases left unmatched: 4. Germline CDR1 reads SGHAT; CDR2 reads FQDESV (reference sequence).

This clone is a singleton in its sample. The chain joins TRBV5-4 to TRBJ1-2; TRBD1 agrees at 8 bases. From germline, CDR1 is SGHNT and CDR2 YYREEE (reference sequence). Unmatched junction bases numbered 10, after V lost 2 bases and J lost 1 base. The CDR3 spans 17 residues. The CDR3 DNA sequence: TGTGCCAGCAGCTTTTCACCAGGGACAGGCCGTAACTATGGCTACACCTTC. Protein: CASSFSPGTGRNYGYTF.

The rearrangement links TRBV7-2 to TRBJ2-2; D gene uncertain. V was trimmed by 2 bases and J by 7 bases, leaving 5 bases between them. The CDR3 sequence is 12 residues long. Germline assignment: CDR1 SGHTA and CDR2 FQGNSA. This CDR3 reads CASSLIGGELFF. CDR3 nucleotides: TGTGCCAGCAGCTTAATCGGCGGGGAGCTGTTTTTT.

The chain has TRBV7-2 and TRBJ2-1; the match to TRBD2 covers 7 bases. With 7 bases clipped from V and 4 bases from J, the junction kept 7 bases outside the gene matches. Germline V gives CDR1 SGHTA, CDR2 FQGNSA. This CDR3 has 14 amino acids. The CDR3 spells CASTFAGVYNEQFF. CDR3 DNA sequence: TGTGCCAGCACCTTTGCGGGGGTTTACAATGAGCAGTTCTTC.

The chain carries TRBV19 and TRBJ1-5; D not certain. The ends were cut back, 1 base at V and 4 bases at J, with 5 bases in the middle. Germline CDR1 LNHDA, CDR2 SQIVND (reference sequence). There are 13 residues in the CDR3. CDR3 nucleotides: TGTGCCAGTAGTATAGTTGCGAATCAGCCCCAGCATTTT. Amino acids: CASSIVANQPQHF. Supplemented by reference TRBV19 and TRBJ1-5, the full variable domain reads DGGITQSPKYLFRKEGQNVTLSCEQNLNHDAMYWYRQDPGQGLRLIYYSQIVNDFQKGDIAEGYSVSREKKESFPLTVTSAQKNPTAFYLCASSIVANQPQHFGDGTRLSIL.

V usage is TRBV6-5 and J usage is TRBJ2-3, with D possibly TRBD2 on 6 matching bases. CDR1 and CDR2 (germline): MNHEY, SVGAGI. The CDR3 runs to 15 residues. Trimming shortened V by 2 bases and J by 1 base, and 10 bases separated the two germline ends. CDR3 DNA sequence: TGTGCCAGCAGTTACAAGGCTAGCGGCACAGATACGCAGTATTTT. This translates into CASSYKASGTDTQYF.

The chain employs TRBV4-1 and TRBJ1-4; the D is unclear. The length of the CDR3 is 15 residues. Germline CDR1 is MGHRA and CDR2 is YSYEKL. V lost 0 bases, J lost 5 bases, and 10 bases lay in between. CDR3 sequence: CASSQDSVSNEKLFF. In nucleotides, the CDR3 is TGCGCCAGCAGCCAAGACAGTGTCTCAAATGAAAAACTGTTTTTT.

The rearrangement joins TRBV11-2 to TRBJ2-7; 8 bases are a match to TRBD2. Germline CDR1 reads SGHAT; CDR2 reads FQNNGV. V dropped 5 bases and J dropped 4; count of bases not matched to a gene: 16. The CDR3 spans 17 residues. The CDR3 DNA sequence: TGTGCCAGCAGCCCGGGGGGGTTTGCGATCCTTGGGTACGAGCAGTACTTC. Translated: CASSPGGFAILGYEQYF.

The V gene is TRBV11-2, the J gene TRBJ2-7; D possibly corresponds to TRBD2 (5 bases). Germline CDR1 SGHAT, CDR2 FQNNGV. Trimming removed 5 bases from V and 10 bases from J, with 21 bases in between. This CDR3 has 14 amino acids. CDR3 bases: TGTGCCAGCAGCCCCCTCGGGGTTAAAATAGAACAGTACTTC. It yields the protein CASSPLGVKIEQYF.

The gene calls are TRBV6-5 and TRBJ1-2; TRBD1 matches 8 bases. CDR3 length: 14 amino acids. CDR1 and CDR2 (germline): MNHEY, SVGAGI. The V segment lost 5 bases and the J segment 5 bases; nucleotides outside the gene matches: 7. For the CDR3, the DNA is TGTGCCAGCAGTCACGAGACAGGGGTTTATGGCTACACCTTC. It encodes CASSHETGVYGYTF.